Sequencing of this TCR beta chain was carried out in a study of early T cells in non-severe SARS-CoV-2 infection. TCRdb reprocessed the 5' RACE reads via MiXCR and lists one record per CDR3 protein. The sample yields 65,000 to 85,000 distinct CDR3 sequences, roughly 13% seen once. The sequenced sample consisted of whole blood. The TCR sequence derives from an adult who was a healthcare worker with PCR-confirmed SARS-CoV-2 infection or an uninfected control (not recorded which).

The CDR3 spells CASSLGATLHTSSYNEQFF. The CDR3 DNA reads TGTGCCAGCAGCCTAGGGGCCACACTGCATACGAGCTCCTACAATGAGCAGTTCTTC. The rearrangement joins TRBV6-5 to TRBJ2-1; TRBD1 might be the D (5 bases). Germline V gene data show CDR1 as MNHEY and CDR2 as SVGAGI. Trimming removed 6 bases at V and 0 bases at J, with 24 bases between. The CDR3 runs to 19 residues.